The sequence of this T cell receptor beta chain was determined in a study of T cell responses to AZD1222 COVID-19 vaccine. On the study more broadly: Doses given second, at about 4 or about 12 weeks, were pooled.

Clones were sequenced by immunoSEQ multiplex PCR, and TCRdb holds only the in-frame ones, with some missing. The table shows roughly 100,000 clones, with about nine tenths occurring only once. Whole-study results and caveats: Repertoires were sampled only after the peak T cell response. Mapped onto spike, vaccine-associated CD4 TCRs spanned it and were dominant at 160-218 and 743-854.

As for this clone: Antigen: not known.

This CDR3 is built from 14 residues. Trimming took 3 bases from V and 4 from J, leaving 10 bases between them. Germline V lookup: CDR1 SEHNR, CDR2 FQNEAQ (reference sequence). The starting material was peripheral blood, obtained on day 0 of AZD1222 vaccination. The rearrangement links TRBV7-9 to TRBJ1-3; a weak D match, TRBD1 (5 bases). The sequence derives from an adult in good health. CDR3 in DNA: TGTGCCAGCAGCTTGAGGGGATCGGGAAACACCATATATTTT. This sequence encodes CASSLRGSGNTIYF.